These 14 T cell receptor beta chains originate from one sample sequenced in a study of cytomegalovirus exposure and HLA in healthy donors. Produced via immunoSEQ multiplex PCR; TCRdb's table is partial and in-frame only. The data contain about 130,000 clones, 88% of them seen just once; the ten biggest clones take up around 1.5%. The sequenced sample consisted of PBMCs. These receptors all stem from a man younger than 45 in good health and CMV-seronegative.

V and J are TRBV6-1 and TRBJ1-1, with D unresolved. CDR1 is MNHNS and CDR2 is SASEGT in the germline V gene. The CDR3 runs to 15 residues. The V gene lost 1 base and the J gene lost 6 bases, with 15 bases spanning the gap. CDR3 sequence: CASSEVFGRIPEAFF. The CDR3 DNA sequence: TGTGCCAGCAGTGAAGTTTTTGGCAGAATACCTGAAGCTTTCTTT.

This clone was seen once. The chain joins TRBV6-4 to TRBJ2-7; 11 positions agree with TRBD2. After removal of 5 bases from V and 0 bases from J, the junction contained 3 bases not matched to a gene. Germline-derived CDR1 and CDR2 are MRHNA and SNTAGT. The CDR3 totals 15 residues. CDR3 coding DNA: TGTGCCAGCAGTCCGGGGACTAGCGGCTCCTACGAGCAGTACTTC. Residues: CASSPGTSGSYEQYF.

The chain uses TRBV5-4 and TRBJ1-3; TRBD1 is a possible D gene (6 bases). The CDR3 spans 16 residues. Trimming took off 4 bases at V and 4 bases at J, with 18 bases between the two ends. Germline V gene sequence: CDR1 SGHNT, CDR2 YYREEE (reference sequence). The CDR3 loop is CASSPDTEQGGNTIYF. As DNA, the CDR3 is TGTGCCAGCAGCCCCGATACCGAACAGGGAGGAAACACCATATATTTT.

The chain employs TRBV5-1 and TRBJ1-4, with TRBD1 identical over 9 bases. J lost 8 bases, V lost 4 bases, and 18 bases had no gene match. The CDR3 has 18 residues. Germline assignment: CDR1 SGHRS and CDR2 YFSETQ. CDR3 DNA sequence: TGCGCCAGCAGCCCTGTCCCGGGACAGGGCCAAATGGGAGAAAAACTGTTTTTT. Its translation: CASSPVPGQGQMGEKLFF.

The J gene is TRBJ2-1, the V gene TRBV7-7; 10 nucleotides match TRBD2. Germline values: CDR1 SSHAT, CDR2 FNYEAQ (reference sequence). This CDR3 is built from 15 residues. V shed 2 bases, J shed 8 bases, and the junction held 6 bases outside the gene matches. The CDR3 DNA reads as TGTGCCAGCAGCTTATGGCTAGCGGGAGTGGATGAGCAGTTCTTC. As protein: CASSLWLAGVDEQFF.

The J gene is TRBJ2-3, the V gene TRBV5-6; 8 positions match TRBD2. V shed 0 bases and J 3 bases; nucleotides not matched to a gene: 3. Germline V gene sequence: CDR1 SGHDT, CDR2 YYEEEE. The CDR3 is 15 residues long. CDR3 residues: CASSLAPSGTDTQYF. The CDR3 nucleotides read TGTGCCAGCAGCTTGGCGCCTAGCGGGACAGATACGCAGTATTTT.

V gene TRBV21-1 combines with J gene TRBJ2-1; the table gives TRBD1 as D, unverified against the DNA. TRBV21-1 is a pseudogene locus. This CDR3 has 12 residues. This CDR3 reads CASDRDRAEQFF. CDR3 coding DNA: TGTGCCAGCGACCGGGACAGGGCGGAGCAGTTCTTC.

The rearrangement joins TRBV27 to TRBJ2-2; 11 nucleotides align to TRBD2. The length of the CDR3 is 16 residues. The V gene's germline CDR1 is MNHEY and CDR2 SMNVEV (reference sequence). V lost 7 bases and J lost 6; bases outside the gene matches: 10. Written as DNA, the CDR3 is TGTGCCAGCAATAAGGGACTAGCGGTTTTGCCCGGGGAGCTGTTTTTT. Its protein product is CASNKGLAVLPGELFF.

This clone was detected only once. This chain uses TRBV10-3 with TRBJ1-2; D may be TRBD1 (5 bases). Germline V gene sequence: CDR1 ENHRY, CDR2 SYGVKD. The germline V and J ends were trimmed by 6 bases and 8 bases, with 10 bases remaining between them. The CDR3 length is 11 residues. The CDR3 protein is CAIRLGRGYTF. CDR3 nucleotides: TGTGCCATCAGGTTGGGGCGCGGCTACACCTTC.

CDR3: CSALGTYEQYF. The DNA of the CDR3 is TGCAGTGCCCTAGGAACCTACGAGCAGTACTTC. The rearrangement uses TRBV20-1 and TRBJ2-7; no firm D call. V lost 6 bases and J lost 2, with 8 bases in between. CDR1 DFQATT and CDR2 SNEGSKA come from the germline V gene (reference sequence). The CDR3 runs to 11 residues.

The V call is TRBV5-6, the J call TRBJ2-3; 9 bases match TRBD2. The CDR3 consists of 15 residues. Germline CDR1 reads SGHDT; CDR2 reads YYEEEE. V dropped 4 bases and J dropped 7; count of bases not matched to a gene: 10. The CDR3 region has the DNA TGTGCCAGCAGCCCGACTAGCGGATCACAGAATACGCAGTATTTT. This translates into CASSPTSGSQNTQYF. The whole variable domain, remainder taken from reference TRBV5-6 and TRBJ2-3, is DAGVTQSPTHLIKTRGQQVTLRCSPKSGHDTVSWYQQALGQGPQFIFQYYEEEERQRGNFPDRFSGHQFPNYSSELNVNALLLGDSALYLCASSPTSGSQNTQYFGPGTRLTVL.

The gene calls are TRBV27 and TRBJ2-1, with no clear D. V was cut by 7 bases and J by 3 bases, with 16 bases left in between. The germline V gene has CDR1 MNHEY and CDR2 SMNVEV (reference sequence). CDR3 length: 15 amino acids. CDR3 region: CASTGPDPSYNEQFF. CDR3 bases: TGTGCCAGCACGGGTCCGGATCCCAGCTACAATGAGCAGTTCTTC.

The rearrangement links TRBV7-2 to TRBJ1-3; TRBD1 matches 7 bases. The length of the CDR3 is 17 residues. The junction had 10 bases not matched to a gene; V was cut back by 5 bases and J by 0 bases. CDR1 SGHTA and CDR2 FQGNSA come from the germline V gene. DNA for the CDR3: TGTGCCAGCAGCACTACAGGGGCGGCCGACTCTGGAAACACCATATATTTT. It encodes CASSTTGAADSGNTIYF.

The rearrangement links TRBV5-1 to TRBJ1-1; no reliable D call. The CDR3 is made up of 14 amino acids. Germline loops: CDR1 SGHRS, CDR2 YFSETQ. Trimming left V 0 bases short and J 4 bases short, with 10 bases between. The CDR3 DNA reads TGCGCCAGCAGCTTGGTAGGTGAGGGCACTGAAGCTTTCTTT. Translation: CASSLVGEGTEAFF.